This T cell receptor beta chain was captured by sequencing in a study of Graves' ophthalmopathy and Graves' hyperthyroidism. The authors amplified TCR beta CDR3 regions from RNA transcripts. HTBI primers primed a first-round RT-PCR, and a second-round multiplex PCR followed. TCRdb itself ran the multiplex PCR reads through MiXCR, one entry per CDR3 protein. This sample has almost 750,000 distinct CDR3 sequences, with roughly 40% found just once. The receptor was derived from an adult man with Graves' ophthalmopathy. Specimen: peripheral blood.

CDR3 in amino acids: CSFRRDAEAFF. The DNA for the CDR3 is TGCAGCTTTAGACGGGACGCTGAAGCTTTCTTT. This sequence joins TRBV29-1 and TRBJ1-1; the D gene is possibly TRBD1 (5 bases). Germline CDR1 SQVTM, CDR2 ANQGSEA. There are 11 residues in the CDR3. Deletions cut 8 bases from V and 6 bases from J, with 13 bases between.